The source of this T cell receptor beta chain is a study of control samples from healthy donors and cancer patients. Profiled with immunoSEQ multiplex PCR; TCRdb holds only in-frame clones, not every one. The table lists 190,000 or so clones, 80% to 95% of them singletons. The origin of this receptor is a man aged 18 to 35 in good health. The sequencing input was blood.

CDR3 sequence: CASRKQGAGYGYTF. The CDR3 bases are TGTGCCAGCAGAAAACAGGGGGCGGGATATGGCTACACCTTC. This rearrangement joins TRBV6-4 to TRBJ1-2, with 9 bases matching TRBD1. The CDR3 consists of 14 residues. CDR1 and CDR2 (germline): MRHNA, SNTAGT. J lost 5 bases, V lost 6 bases, and 7 bases had no gene match.